Included here is one T cell receptor beta chain sequence, with context. Its matching antigen is unknown. Libraries were prepared by immunoSEQ multiplex PCR; TCRdb keeps only in-frame clonotypes and omits some of them. The sample has about 17,000 clones; around 80% are singletons. This entry belongs to a study of vaccination effects on CD4 cells after COVID-19. Expansion with viral peptide pools was applied to antigen-specific CD4+ T cells by the ViraFEST assay prior to sequencing. Isolation of CD4+ T cells took place after ten to eleven days of culture. PCR showed that the person got SARS-CoV-2 infection at some point between March and December 2020. Participants each got two BNT162b2 or mRNA-1273 vaccine doses. It was on days 3 and 7 that half the medium was replaced with IL-2 medium. The V and J ends lost 7 bases and 1 base respectively, with 14 bases between them. Germline V lookup: CDR1 MDHEN, CDR2 SYDVKM. This CDR3 comprises 14 residues.

The clonotype originates from a human donor who had a prior SARS-CoV-2 infection. The chain links TRBV28 to TRBJ2-7; no clear D. The starting material was CD4+ T cells from PBMCs cultured with SARS-CoV-2 spike peptides, obtained after COVID-19 vaccination. DNA of the CDR3: TGTGCCAGCACCAGCGTGGGGTGGTCCTACGAGCAGTACTTC. As protein: CASTSVGWSYEQYF.